This T cell receptor (beta chain) came from a study of blood T cells in healthy people across ages (dated by TCRdb to about 2015). Notes on the research overall: Template switching captured roughly one uniquely barcoded TCR beta cDNA molecule per two T cells in model experiments. Four age groups were formed from the donors: young (average approximately 17 years), middle-aged (approximately 40), aged (around 62) and long-lived (around 82). Two additional independent replicas of 1 million unique cDNA reads from the same blood draw were analyzed for two donors (one aged 18 to 30 and one aged 80 or older). To avoid experimental bias, donors of different ages were distributed randomly across sequencing lanes. The study measured age-related changes in TCR beta repertoire diversity using deep sequencing normalized with unique cDNA molecular identifiers.

Libraries were prepared through 5' RACE. Sequenced on an Illumina HiSeq 2500. A second PCR of about 7 to 12 cycles was run with a J-beta primer mix and a sample-barcoded 5' primer. Each TCR beta cDNA molecule received a unique molecular identifier from a template-switch 5' adaptor carrying 12 random nucleotides. At least 2.5 million CDR3-containing paired-end reads were obtained from each sample. All of the RNA was converted into first-strand cDNA using the Mint cDNA synthesis kit, with a TRBC-specific oligonucleotide serving as the primer. All cDNA was treated with uracil-DNA glycosylase and then went through a first 18-cycle PCR with the universal primers M1SS and BC2_uni_R. For the original study's pipeline: Normalization of each sample was performed by random selection of 1 million high-quality reads, each carrying a distinct molecular identifier. Reads with shared molecular identifiers were discarded instead of being binned into consensus sequences. MiTCR, with a Q25 quality threshold and the strictest error-elimination algorithm, was used for CDR3 identification, clonotype clustering and error correction. A nonparametric unseen species model using Euler transformation provided a lower-bound estimate of total TCR beta diversity. Starting from the raw public reads, TCRdb applied fastp trimming at Q25, assembled clones with MiXCR and retained in-frame beta chains. Rows with one shared CDR3 protein collapse into an entry with the most common genes and DNA. The V and J calls and clone size are TCRdb's, not the authors'. The sample table holds approximately 1.5 million distinct CDR3 sequences, of which approximately 32% were seen once. About 11% of the sample is in the top ten clones.

Broader findings and caveats from the paper: A strong correlation was found between observed TCR beta diversity and the percentage of naive T cells measured by flow cytometry. Compared with the aged group, more naive CD4+ T cells, fewer expanded clones and increased TCR diversity were shown by the long-lived group, suggesting age selection. Bulk unsorted PBMC profiling prevented conclusive comparison of naive and antigen-experienced compartments. Total diversity estimates from one million sequenced T cells were considered lower bounds and underestimates. Observed TCR beta diversity per million T cells fell roughly linearly with age, and a significant reduction was already apparent by age roughly 40. Because the CMV infection status of the donors was unknown, age-related changes in expanded clonotypes may potentially have been confounded.

This clonotype was seen repeatedly, ten times or more. It has no known antigen specificity. Nothing much larger sits one base from this clone, and base qualities are not available. Via the germline V gene, CDR1 is SGHRS and CDR2 YFSETQ. V is pared back by 0 bases and J by 6 bases, with 19 bases lying between the germline termini. Its CDR3 holds 16 amino acids, cysteine through phenylalanine. Just CDR3 DNA is preserved here, 48 bases in frame from base 1. The donors were some 36 Caucasian individuals from Russia, aged roughly 6 to 100 years, who were systemically healthy. Each donor gave approximately 10 milliliters of peripheral blood, collected into EDTA-treated Vacutainer tubes. Ficoll-Paque density-gradient centrifugation was used to isolate PBMCs, with at least 6 million obtained per sample. Total RNA, at least 6 micrograms per sample, was extracted from PBMCs with Trizol reagent. For every donor, an aliquot of PBMCs went through flow cytometry to measure the percentages of naive CD45RAhigh/CD27high T cells.

The sample comprised blood. The receptor was derived from a woman aged 30 to 39 in good health. The rearranged chain carries TRBV5-1 and TRBJ2-7; the D region possibly corresponds to TRBD1 (6 bases align). The nucleotides are TGCGCCAGCAGCTTGGTTGGGGCTACTACAGGGTCCGAGCAGTACTTC. The encoded protein is CASSLVGATTGSEQYF.